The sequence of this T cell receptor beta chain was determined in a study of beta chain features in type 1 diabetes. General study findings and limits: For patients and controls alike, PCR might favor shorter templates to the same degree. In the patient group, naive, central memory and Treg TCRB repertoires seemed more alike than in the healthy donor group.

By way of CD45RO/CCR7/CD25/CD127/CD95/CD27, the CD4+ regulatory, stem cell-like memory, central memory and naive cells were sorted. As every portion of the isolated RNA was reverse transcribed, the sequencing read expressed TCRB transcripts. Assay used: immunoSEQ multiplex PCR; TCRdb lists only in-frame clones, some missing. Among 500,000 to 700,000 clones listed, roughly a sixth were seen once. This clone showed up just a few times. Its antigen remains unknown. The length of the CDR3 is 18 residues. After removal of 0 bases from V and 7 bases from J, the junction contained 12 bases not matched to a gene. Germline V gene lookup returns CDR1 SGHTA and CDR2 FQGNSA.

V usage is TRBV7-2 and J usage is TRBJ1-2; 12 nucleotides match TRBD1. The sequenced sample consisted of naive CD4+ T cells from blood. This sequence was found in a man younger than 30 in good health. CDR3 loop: CASSLAGTGGVSGAGYTF. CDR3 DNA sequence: TGTGCCAGCAGCTTAGCCGGGACAGGGGGCGTTAGCGGGGCTGGCTACACCTTC.